These 17 T cell receptor beta chains were all obtained from the same sample, sequenced in a study of T cell responses to AZD1222 COVID-19 vaccine. Profiling relied on immunoSEQ multiplex PCR, and the TCRdb table lists in-frame clones only, not all of them. The table lists roughly 130,000 clones, almost 95% of them singletons. The sequencing here drew on peripheral blood, taken on day 0 of AZD1222 vaccination. These receptor sequences come from an adult in good health.

Turning to this clone: Other DNA sequences in this specimen translate into the identical CDR3. J is TRBJ1-2 and V is TRBV7-2; D gene uncertain. Germline V lookup: CDR1 SGHTA, CDR2 FQGNSA. V lost 0 bases, J lost 2 bases, and 7 bases lay in between. The length of the CDR3 is 14 residues. The CDR3 DNA follows: TGTGCCAGCAGCTTAGCTCCGGGAAACTATGGCTACACCTTC. Its translation: CASSLAPGNYGYTF.

This chain joins TRBV3-1 (or the pseudogene TRBV3-2) and TRBJ2-4; 10 bases line up with TRBD2. The ends lost 2 bases at V and 5 bases at J; junction bases unmatched: 0. The germline gives CDR1 LGHDT, CDR2 YNNKEL (reference sequence). This CDR3 spans 14 amino acids. The CDR3 protein is CASSQLAGENIQYF. The DNA of the CDR3 is TGTGCCAGCAGCCAACTAGCGGGAGAAAACATTCAGTACTTC.

V usage is TRBV6-5 and J usage is TRBJ2-7; 7 nucleotides agree with TRBD2. CDR3 length equals 15 residues. With V trimmed by 3 bases and J by 7 bases, 12 bases remained unmatched. Germline CDR1 reads MNHEY; CDR2 reads SVGAGI. The CDR3 DNA reads as TGTGCCAGCAGTTATAGGAGGGAGGGGACGGGGGAGCAGTACTTC. It specifies CASSYRREGTGEQYF.

This chain links TRBV18 with TRBJ1-2; D is undetermined. CDR1 and CDR2 (germline): KGHSH, LQKENI. The CDR3 is 18 amino acids. Trimming shortened V by 2 bases and J by 1 base, and 20 bases separated the two germline ends. In nucleotides, the CDR3 is TGTGCCAGCTCACCAACGTTTGCAACTGAGTTGGTTAACTATGGCTACACCTTC. Amino acid sequence: CASSPTFATELVNYGYTF.

This chain connects TRBV5-5 to TRBJ2-1; D is uncertain. V shed 1 base and J shed 6 bases, with 11 bases lying between them. The CDR3 is 14 amino acids. Per germline, CDR1 SGHKS and CDR2 YYEKEE (reference sequence). The CDR3: CASSLSPPANEQFF. In nucleotides, the CDR3 is TGTGCCAGCAGCTTGAGTCCCCCGGCCAATGAGCAGTTCTTC. The full variable domain, with the rest looked up from reference TRBV5-5 and TRBJ2-1, is DAGVTQSPTHLIKTRGQQVTLRCSPISGHKSVSWYQQVLGQGPQFIFQYYEKEERGRGNFPDRFSARQFPNYSSELNVNALLLGDSALYLCASSLSPPANEQFFGPGTRLTVL.

This clone occurred once. The chain carries TRBV5-1 and TRBJ1-1; 7 positions match TRBD1. Per the germline V gene, CDR1 is SGHRS and CDR2 is YFSETQ. The CDR3 totals 14 residues. Trimming removed 1 base from V and 5 bases from J; junction bases left unmatched: 5. The CDR3 loop reads CASSLRQGRTEAFF. DNA for the CDR3: TGCGCCAGCAGCTTGAGACAGGGTAGGACTGAAGCTTTCTTT.

The chain combines TRBV3-1 (or the pseudogene TRBV3-2) with TRBJ1-1; no firm D call. The CDR3 length is 15 residues. V was trimmed by 6 bases and J by 4 bases, leaving 18 bases between them. The germline V gene encodes CDR1 LGHDT and CDR2 YNNKEL (reference sequence). The CDR3 DNA reads TGTGCCAGCAGTCCCAATAGGGCCAGAAGCACTGAAGCTTTCTTT. It codes for CASSPNRARSTEAFF.

The chain links TRBV4-3 to TRBJ1-3, with no clear D. The CDR3 runs to 13 residues. Between the trimmed V and J ends, which lost 3 bases and 4 bases, there was a span of 7 bases. In germline, CDR1 is LGHNA, CDR2 YSLEER. CDR3 protein: CASSQSQGNTIYF. DNA of the CDR3: TGCGCCAGCAGCCAGAGTCAGGGAAACACCATATATTTT.

This chain uses TRBV9 with TRBJ2-3; TRBD2 might be the D (5 bases). This CDR3 comprises 19 residues. In germline, CDR1 is SGDLS, CDR2 YYNGEE. Trimming stripped 0 bases from V and 2 bases from J, with 22 bases between. CDR3 coding DNA: TGTGCCAGCAGCGTAGGGATAATCAAGGGATATAGCGACACAGATACGCAGTATTTT. It translates to CASSVGIIKGYSDTDTQYF.

The J gene is TRBJ1-2, the V gene TRBV27; D perhaps matches TRBD1 (5 bases). Deletions cut 3 bases from V and 4 bases from J, with 12 bases between. Per germline, CDR1 MNHEY and CDR2 SMNVEV (reference sequence). The CDR3 length is 14 residues. The CDR3 DNA is TGTGCCAGCAGTTTTACCGGGACTGGCTATGGCTACACCTTC. Protein product: CASSFTGTGYGYTF.

This sequence joins TRBV18 and TRBJ1-1; no clear D. This CDR3 has 15 residues. In germline, CDR1 is KGHSH, CDR2 LQKENI. The V end lost 0 bases, the J end lost 4 bases, and 12 bases lay between the germline ends. CDR3 loop: CASSPPGGYGTEAFF. The CDR3 bases are TGTGCCAGCTCACCACCGGGAGGGTACGGCACTGAAGCTTTCTTT. Variable domain in full (rest from reference TRBV18 and TRBJ1-1): NAGVMQNPRHLVRRRGQEARLRCSPMKGHSHVYWYRQLPEEGLKFMVYLQKENIIDESGMPKERFSAEFPKEGPSILRIQQVVRGDSAAYFCASSPPGGYGTEAFFGQGTRLTVV.

The J gene is TRBJ1-2, the V gene TRBV19, with 8 bases lining up with TRBD1. The CDR3 covers 13 residues. Germline values: CDR1 LNHDA, CDR2 SQIVND (reference sequence). V lost 9 bases to trimming and J lost 7 bases; unmatched junction nucleotides: 10. The CDR3 here is CASEDRGRGGYTF. The DNA for the CDR3 is TGTGCCAGCGAAGACAGGGGCAGAGGTGGCTACACCTTC.

The genes are TRBV5-6 and TRBJ1-2; the D is unclear. The CDR3 runs 11 residues. Germline CDR1 reads SGHDT; CDR2 reads YYEEEE. V was cut by 4 bases and J by 5 bases, with 6 bases left in between. The DNA of the CDR3 is TGTGCCAGCAGCCGACAATATGGCTACACCTTC. This encodes CASSRQYGYTF.

J is TRBJ2-1 and V is TRBV30; D might be TRBD1 (6 bases). The CDR3 totals 15 residues. Germline V gene lookup returns CDR1 GTSNPN and CDR2 SVGIG (reference sequence). V was shortened by 5 bases and J by 0 bases, with 14 bases between the two germline ends. CDR3 protein: CAWDTGLSSYNEQFF. DNA for the CDR3: TGTGCCTGGGATACAGGGCTTAGCTCCTACAATGAGCAGTTCTTC.

The rearrangement links TRBV29-1 to TRBJ2-2; D possibly uses TRBD1 or TRBD2 (6 bases each). Germline V gene data show CDR1 as SQVTM and CDR2 as ANQGSEA. The CDR3 is 14 amino acids. V was shortened by 4 bases and J by 6 bases, with 15 bases between the two germline ends. The CDR3 DNA is TGCAGCGTTGGCGGGACACGGGCCGCCGGGGAGCTGTTTTTT. The encoded protein is CSVGGTRAAGELFF.

This clone showed up just once. In DNA, the CDR3 is TGTGCCAGCAGGCCAGGGAATAATGAAAAACTGTTTTTT. Translating it yields CASRPGNNEKLFF. The chain links TRBV12-3 or TRBV12-4 to TRBJ1-4, with D maybe TRBD1 (5 bases). Deletions cut 6 bases from V and 4 bases from J, with 9 bases between. This CDR3 comprises 13 residues.

This chain uses TRBV27 with TRBJ2-1; TRBD2 agrees at 7 bases. This CDR3 has 16 amino acids. Germline lookup yields CDR1 MNHEY and CDR2 SMNVEV (reference sequence). J gave up 2 bases and V 7 bases, and 11 bases lay outside the gene matches. CDR3 bases: TGTGCCAGCACCTCACCCATGCGGGGGACCTACAATGAGCAGTTCTTC. Its protein product is CASTSPMRGTYNEQFF.